What follows describes a single TCR beta chain. These data belong to a study of blood T cell repertoires in COVID-19. At the level of the study: Researchers got acute and convalescent COVID-19 samples from the United States, Italy and Spain.

Germline CDR1 MGHRA, CDR2 YSYEKL. This CDR3 has 14 amino acids. V lost 3 bases and J 1 base, leaving 6 bases between the germline ends. Profiling relied on immunoSEQ multiplex PCR, and the TCRdb table lists in-frame clones only, not all of them. Here the sample spans 200,000 to 300,000 clones, around 80% being singletons. The sequence derives from a man aged 35 to 55 who had recovered from COVID-19. Sequenced sample: peripheral blood. This rearrangement joins TRBV4-1 to TRBJ2-2; D is unclear. As DNA, the CDR3 is TGCGCCAGCAGCCACACTAAGAACACCGGGGAGCTGTTTTTT. This sequence encodes CASSHTKNTGELFF.